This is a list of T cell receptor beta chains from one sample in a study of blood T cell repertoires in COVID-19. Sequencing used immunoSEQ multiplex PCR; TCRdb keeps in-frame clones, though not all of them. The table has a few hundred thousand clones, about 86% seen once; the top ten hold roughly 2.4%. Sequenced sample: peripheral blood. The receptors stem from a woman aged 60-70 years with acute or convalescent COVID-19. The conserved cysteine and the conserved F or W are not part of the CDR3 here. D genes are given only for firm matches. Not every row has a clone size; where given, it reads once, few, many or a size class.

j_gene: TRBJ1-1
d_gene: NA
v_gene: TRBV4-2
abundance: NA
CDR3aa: ASSLEESMNTEAF

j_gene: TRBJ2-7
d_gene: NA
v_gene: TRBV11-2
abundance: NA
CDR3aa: ASSPLRRGSEQY

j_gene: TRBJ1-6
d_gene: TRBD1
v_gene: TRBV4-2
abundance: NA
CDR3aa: ASSLTQGQGSYNSPLH

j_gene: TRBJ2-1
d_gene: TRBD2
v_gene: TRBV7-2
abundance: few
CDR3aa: ASSLGLAGVDEQF

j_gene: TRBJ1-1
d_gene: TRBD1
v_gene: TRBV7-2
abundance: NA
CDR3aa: ASSSSDRGIPEAF

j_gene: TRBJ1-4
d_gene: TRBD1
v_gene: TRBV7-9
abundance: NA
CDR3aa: ASSHLRDSNEKLF

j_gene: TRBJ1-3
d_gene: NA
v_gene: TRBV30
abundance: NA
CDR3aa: AWSVAAGNTIY

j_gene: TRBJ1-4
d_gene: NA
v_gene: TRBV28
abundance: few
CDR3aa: ASSEGGVGEKLF

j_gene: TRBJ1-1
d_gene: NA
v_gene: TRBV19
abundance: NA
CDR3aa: ASRAWGGPMGTEAF

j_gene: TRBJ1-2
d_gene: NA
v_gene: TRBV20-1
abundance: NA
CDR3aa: SASAGFEGYT

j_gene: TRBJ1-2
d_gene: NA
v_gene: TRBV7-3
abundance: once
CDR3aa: ASSFGLNYGYT

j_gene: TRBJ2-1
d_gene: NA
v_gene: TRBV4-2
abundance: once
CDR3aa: ASSQDPRGRLGEQF

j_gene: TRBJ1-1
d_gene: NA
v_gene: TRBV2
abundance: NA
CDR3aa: ASSAVFLNTEAF

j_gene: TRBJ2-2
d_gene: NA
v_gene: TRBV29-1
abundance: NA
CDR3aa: SVVGENGELF

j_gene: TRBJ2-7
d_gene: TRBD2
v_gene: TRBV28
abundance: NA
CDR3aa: ASSLVGQGLAGGRFHEQY

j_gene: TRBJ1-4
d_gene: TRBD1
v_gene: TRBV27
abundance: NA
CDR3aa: ASSPGQGNEKLF

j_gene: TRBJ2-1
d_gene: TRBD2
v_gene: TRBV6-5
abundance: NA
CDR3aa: ASSSLTSANEQF

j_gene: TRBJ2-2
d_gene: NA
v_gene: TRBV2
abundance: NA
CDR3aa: ASRGAAGELF

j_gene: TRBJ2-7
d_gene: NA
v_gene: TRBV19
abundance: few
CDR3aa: ASSENRVTEQY

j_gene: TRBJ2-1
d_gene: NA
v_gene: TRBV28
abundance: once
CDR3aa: ASTPSRGLVYNEQF

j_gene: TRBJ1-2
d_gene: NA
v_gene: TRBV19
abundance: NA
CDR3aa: ASSRRGENYGYT

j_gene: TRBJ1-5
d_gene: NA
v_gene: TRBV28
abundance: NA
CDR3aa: ASLASNQPQH

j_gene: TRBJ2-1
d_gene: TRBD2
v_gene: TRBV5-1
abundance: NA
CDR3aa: ASSRSGGNEQF

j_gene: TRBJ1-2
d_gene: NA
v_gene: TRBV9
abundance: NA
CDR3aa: ASSADSNYGYT

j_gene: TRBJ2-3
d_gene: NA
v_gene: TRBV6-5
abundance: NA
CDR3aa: ASSLLASQATQY

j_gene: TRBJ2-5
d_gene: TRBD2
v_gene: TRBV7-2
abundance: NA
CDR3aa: ASSFGRAGSGGETQY

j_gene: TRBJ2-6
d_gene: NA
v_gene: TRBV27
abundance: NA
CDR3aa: ASSLFRGPGANVLT

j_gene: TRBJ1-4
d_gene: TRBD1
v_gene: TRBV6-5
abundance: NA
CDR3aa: ASSWRGGANEKLF

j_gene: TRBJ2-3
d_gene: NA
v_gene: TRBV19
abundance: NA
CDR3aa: ASSRTGAGDTQY

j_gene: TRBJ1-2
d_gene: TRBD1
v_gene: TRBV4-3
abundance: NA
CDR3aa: ASSQAWDRNYGYT

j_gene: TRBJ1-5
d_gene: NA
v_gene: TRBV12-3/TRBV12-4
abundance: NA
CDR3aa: ASSLGESQH

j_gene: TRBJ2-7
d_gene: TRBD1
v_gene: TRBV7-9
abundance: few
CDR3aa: ASSRTGAYEQY

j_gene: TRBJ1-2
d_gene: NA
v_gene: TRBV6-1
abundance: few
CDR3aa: ASSDQGNYGYT

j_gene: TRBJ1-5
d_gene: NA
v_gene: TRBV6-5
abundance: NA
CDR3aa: ASRATGKRGQPQH

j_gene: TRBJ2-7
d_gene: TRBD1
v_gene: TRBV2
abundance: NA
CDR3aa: ATAVDRGTYEQY

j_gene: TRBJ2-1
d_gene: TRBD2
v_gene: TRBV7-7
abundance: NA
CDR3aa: ASSLGLADSYNEQF

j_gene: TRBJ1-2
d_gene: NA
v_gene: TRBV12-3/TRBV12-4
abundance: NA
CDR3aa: AISASGPYGYT

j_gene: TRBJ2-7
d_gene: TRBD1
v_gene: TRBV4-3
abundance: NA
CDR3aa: ASSQGQGARHEQY

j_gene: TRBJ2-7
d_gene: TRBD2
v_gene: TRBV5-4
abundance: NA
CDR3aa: ASSRAGTRRAEQY

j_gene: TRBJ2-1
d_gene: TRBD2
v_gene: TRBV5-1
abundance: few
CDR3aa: ASSLDLAGDNEQF